A selection of T cell receptor beta chains follows, all from one sample in a study of graft-versus-host responses after intestinal transplantation. Profiled with immunoSEQ multiplex PCR; TCRdb holds only in-frame clones, not every one. The table lists approximately 4,600 clones, about 30% of them singletons. This specimen consisted of alloreactive CD4+ T cells from a mixed lymphocyte reaction culture, obtained before intestinal transplant. Source of these receptors: a human patient who received an intestinal transplant. The CDR3 runs from the conserved cysteine through the conserved F or W. D genes are given only for firm matches. The size entry is marked missing in some rows and otherwise reads once, few, many or a size class.

TRBJ1-1 TRBD1 TRBV18 NA TGTGCCAGCTCGTTACAGGGGAGAAACACTGAAGCTTTCTTT CASSLQGRNTEAFF
TRBJ1-2 NA TRBV5-3 large TGTGCCAGAAGCTTCGGGGACTTCTATGGCTACACCTTC CARSFGDFYGYTF
TRBJ2-7 NA TRBV5-4 few TGTGCCAGCAGTTACCTTAACGAGCAGTACTTC CASSYLNEQYF
TRBJ2-7 TRBD1 TRBV19 medium-sized TGTGCCAGTAGTATAGGCGGGACAGGGGCCTACGAGCAGTACTTC CASSIGGTGAYEQYF
TRBJ2-7 NA TRBV21-1 few TGTGCCAGCAGACCCGGGACCCTCAGGACTAGTCTCTACGAGCAGTACTTC CASRPGTLRTSLYEQYF
TRBJ2-6 TRBD1 TRBV4-2 NA TGTGCCAGCAGCCAAGCAGGGGGTTCGGGGGCCAACGTCCTGACTTTC CASSQAGGSGANVLTF
TRBJ2-1 NA TRBV4-1 NA TGCGCCAGCAGCCAAGATAGGAATGAGCAGTTCTTC CASSQDRNEQFF
TRBJ2-6 NA TRBV28 few TGTGCCCGCTGTTTATGGGGCGGGGCCGGGGCCAACGTCCTGACTTTC CARCLWGGAGANVLTF
TRBJ2-2 NA TRBV5-1 NA TGCGCCAGCAGCTTGGCGGCTTTGAACACCGGGGAGCTGTTTTTT CASSLAALNTGELFF
TRBJ2-1 TRBD1 TRBV28 few TGTGCCAGCACCTCCTTGACAGGGGGTGACTCCTACAATGAGCAGTTCTTC CASTSLTGGDSYNEQFF
TRBJ2-7 TRBD1 TRBV7-9 few TGTGCCAGCAGCTTGACCGGACAGGGGGCACACGAGCAGTACTTC CASSLTGQGAHEQYF
TRBJ2-1 NA TRBV19 few TGTGCCAGTAGTATCGCTAGCTGGAATGAGCAGTTCTTC CASSIASWNEQFF
TRBJ2-2 TRBD1 TRBV7-3 few TGTGCCAGCAGCATCACAGGGGGCAACACCGGGGAGCTGTTTTTT CASSITGGNTGELFF
TRBJ1-5 NA TRBV30 NA TGTGCCTGCGCTCAACAGGGTTTTAATCAGCCCCAGCATTTT CACAQQGFNQPQHF
TRBJ1-3 NA TRBV7-9 NA TGTGCCAGCAGCCCCATCCCCCCAACGACTGGAAACACCATATATTTT CASSPIPPTTGNTIYF
TRBJ2-3 NA TRBV28 few TGTGCCAGCAGTTTAAAGCGGAGACGCACAGATACGCAGTATTTT CASSLKRRRTDTQYF
TRBJ2-7 NA TRBV6-6 medium-sized TGTGCCAGCAGTTACCAAAACTACGAGCAGTACTTC CASSYQNYEQYF
TRBJ1-2 NA TRBV7-8 NA TGTGCCAGCAGCTTAGGACAGAGCTATGGCTACACCTTC CASSLGQSYGYTF
TRBJ1-6 NA TRBV6-5 NA TGTGCCAGCGCAGAGAGCTCCTATAATTCACCCCTCCACTTT CASAESSYNSPLHF
TRBJ1-6 NA TRBV6-6 NA TGTGCCAGCAGTTACAACAGGGATAATTCACCCCTCCACTTT CASSYNRDNSPLHF
TRBJ2-6 NA TRBV5-4 NA TGTGCCAGCAGCTCCTCTACCAGGGTCACTGGGGCCAACGTCCTGACTTTC CASSSSTRVTGANVLTF
TRBJ2-7 NA TRBV18 medium-sized TGTGCCAGCTCACCAAACAGGGACGACGAGCAGTACTTC CASSPNRDDEQYF
TRBJ1-2 NA TRBV21-1 few TGTGCCAGCAGCAAGGGTCCGCAGGGGGCCCAGGGCTATGGCTACACCTTC CASSKGPQGAQGYGYTF
TRBJ1-1 NA TRBV6-1 few TGTGCCAGCAGCTCGCCGGGGTCCATGAACACTGAAGCTTTCTTT CASSSPGSMNTEAFF
TRBJ1-5 NA TRBV5-1 NA TGCGCCAGCAGCTTGGGCGGGCAGGGCGGCCAGCCCCAGCATTTT CASSLGGQGGQPQHF
TRBJ2-5 NA TRBV11-1 medium-sized TGTGCCAGCAGCTTAGATCCAGGGCAACCTACCCAAGAGACCCAGTACTTC CASSLDPGQPTQETQYF
TRBJ1-3 NA TRBV27 NA TGTGCCAGCAGTCCCTACTTCTCTGGAAACACCATATATTTT CASSPYFSGNTIYF
TRBJ2-7 TRBD1 TRBV23-1 medium-sized TGCGCCAGCAGTCAGGGACAGGGGGCCTACGAGCAGTACTTC CASSQGQGAYEQYF
TRBJ1-5 NA TRBV7-2 NA TGTGCCAGCAGTCTAAAACTCAGGGGAGAGGTAGGGGGACAGCCCCAGCATTTT CASSLKLRGEVGGQPQHF
TRBJ1-4 NA TRBV19 NA TGTGCCAGTAGTATAATAGAGGGACTAACTGAAAAACTGTTTTTT CASSIIEGLTEKLFF
TRBJ1-2 NA TRBV5-6 medium-sized TGTGCCAGCAGCTTGGCCTGGGCTAACTATGGCTACACCTTC CASSLAWANYGYTF
TRBJ2-3 TRBD1 TRBV30 medium-sized TGTGCCTGGAGTTACCGGGACAGGTTATACACAGATACGCAGTATTTT CAWSYRDRLYTDTQYF
TRBJ2-1 TRBD2 TRBV7-9 NA TGTGCCAGCAGCCTCCTGGCCAGCGGGGGGGGCAATGAGCAGTTCTTC CASSLLASGGGNEQFF
TRBJ2-5 NA TRBV6-5 few TGTGCCAGCAGTGAATACAGGAGGCGGGAGACCCAGTACTTC CASSEYRRRETQYF
TRBJ2-3 NA TRBV6-5 medium-sized TGTGCCAGCAGTTACTCAGCCCCTCCCGGCACAGATACGCAGTATTTT CASSYSAPPGTDTQYF
TRBJ2-2 NA TRBV25-1 medium-sized TGTGCCAGCACAGCCTCGATAGGAGGGGAGCTGTTTTTT CASTASIGGELFF
TRBJ2-1 NA TRBV30 NA TGTTCCTGGAGTGCCCGGTTCCAAGCGGCTCCCTACAATGAGCAGTTCTTC CSWSARFQAAPYNEQFF
TRBJ2-2 NA TRBV6-9 few TGTGCCAGCAGTTATGGGGGCACCGGGGAGCTGTTTTTT CASSYGGTGELFF
TRBJ2-2 TRBD1 TRBV10-3 few TGTGCCATCAGGTTACCGGGACAGGGGGCCGGGGAGCTGTTTTTT CAIRLPGQGAGELFF
TRBJ2-3 NA TRBV18 few TGTGCCAGCTCACTTGCAAACCCCACAGATACGCAGTATTTT CASSLANPTDTQYF
TRBJ1-5 NA TRBV6-1 NA TGTGCCAGCAGTGAAGCAGGGTGGAATCAGCCCCAGCATTTT CASSEAGWNQPQHF
TRBJ1-6 TRBD1 TRBV18 few TGTGCCAGCTCATTTAAGACAGGGCGAAATTCACCCCTCCACTTT CASSFKTGRNSPLHF
TRBJ1-2 TRBD1 TRBV27 NA TGTGCCAGCAGTAGGGGACAGGCTGGTGGCTACACCTTC CASSRGQAGGYTF
TRBJ2-6 NA TRBV19 NA TGTGCCAGTAGTATGCCAGGGGTTGGGGCCAACGTCCTGACTTTC CASSMPGVGANVLTF
TRBJ2-1 NA TRBV5-1 NA TGCGCCAGCAGCCCGGGGACAACCTACAATGAGCAGTTCTTC CASSPGTTYNEQFF
TRBJ1-3 NA TRBV6-5 NA TGTGCCAGCAGTTACGGGCGCGGGTTCTCTGGAAACACCATATATTTT CASSYGRGFSGNTIYF
TRBJ2-2 NA TRBV5-1 NA TGCGCCAGCAGCTTGGCAGGGGAGGGCACCGGGGAGCTGTTTTTT CASSLAGEGTGELFF
TRBJ2-3 NA TRBV2 NA TGTGCCAGCAGGTGGACTAACACAGATACGCAGTATTTT CASRWTNTDTQYF
TRBJ2-1 NA TRBV10-1 once TGCGCCAGCAGTGAAACTATAGGCCGAACCTACAATGAGCAGTTCTTC CASSETIGRTYNEQFF
TRBJ1-2 NA TRBV27 NA TGTGCCAGCAGTTTCCGACATAACTATGGCTACACCTTC CASSFRHNYGYTF
TRBJ2-1 TRBD2 TRBV4-2 NA TGTGCCAGCAGCCAAGGCGGGACTAGCTACAATGAGCAGTTCTTC CASSQGGTSYNEQFF
TRBJ2-7 TRBD1 TRBV6-5 many TGTGCCAGCAGTTACTCCAGGGGGCGCTACGAGCAGTACTTC CASSYSRGRYEQYF
TRBJ1-1 NA TRBV5-8 NA TGTGCCAGCAGCTTGGTACAGGACACTGAAGCTTTCTTT CASSLVQDTEAFF
TRBJ1-2 NA TRBV10-3 NA TGTGCCATCAGTGAGTCCCCCCTACGGGACCTGAACTATGGCTACACCTTC CAISESPLRDLNYGYTF